This passage covers 30 T cell receptor beta chains from one sample sequenced in a study of T cells after yellow fever vaccination. TCRdb called the 5' RACE reads again in MiXCR, with one record for every CDR3 protein. The data contain some 320,000 distinct CDR3 sequences, around 10% of them singletons. The material sequenced was CD4+ T cells sorted from PBMCs, taken 45 days after the yellow fever booster vaccination. The receptors here all came from a young man who received the YFV17D yellow fever vaccine.

The table lists this clonotype with a few counts. The chain links TRBV18 to TRBJ2-3, with TRBD2 identical over 12 bases. Trimming removed 4 bases from V and 4 bases from J; junction bases left unmatched: 6. CDR1 is KGHSH and CDR2 is LQKENI in the germline V gene. CDR3 length: 16 residues. The DNA of the CDR3 is TGTGCCAGCTCACTAGCGACTAGCGGGGGTTCAGATACGCAGTATTTT. This encodes CASSLATSGGSDTQYF. The variable domain in full, completed from reference TRBV18 and TRBJ2-3, reads NAGVMQNPRHLVRRRGQEARLRCSPMKGHSHVYWYRQLPEEGLKFMVYLQKENIIDESGMPKERFSAEFPKEGPSILRIQQVVRGDSAAYFCASSLATSGGSDTQYFGPGTRLTVL.

This clonotype was seen more than once but under ten times. The V gene is TRBV9, the J gene TRBJ2-1; TRBD2 aligns across 7 bases. The germline gives CDR1 SGDLS, CDR2 YYNGEE. V shed 0 bases, J shed 10 bases, and the junction held 1 base outside the gene matches. The CDR3 has 12 amino acids. CDR3 in DNA: TGTGCCAGCAGCGTAGTCGGGGGGGAGCAGTTCTTC. Its translation: CASSVVGGEQFF.

This clonotype was observed many times. The V gene is TRBV2, the J gene TRBJ2-5; 15 bases align to TRBD2. CDR1 SNHLY and CDR2 FYNNEI come from the germline V gene. The CDR3 runs 16 residues. Trimming took 11 bases from V and 4 from J; bases not matched to a gene: 11. The CDR3 region is CASRGTSGGRRETQYF. CDR3 DNA sequence: TGTGCCTCACGCGGGACTAGCGGGGGGCGACGAGAGACCCAGTACTTC.

This clonotype turned up a few times. The V gene is TRBV3-1, the J gene TRBJ2-1; TRBD1 aligns across 8 bases. V was clipped by 3 bases and J by 2 bases; unmatched bases: 6. This CDR3 has 16 residues. The germline gives CDR1 LGHDT, CDR2 YNNKEL (reference sequence). DNA for the CDR3: TGTGCCAGCAGCCATCGGCCGGGACAGGCCTACAATGAGCAGTTCTTC. As protein: CASSHRPGQAYNEQFF.

This chain connects TRBV20-1 to TRBJ2-1; 8 bases are a match to TRBD1. Germline V gene lookup returns CDR1 DFQATT and CDR2 SNEGSKA (reference sequence). J was trimmed by 8 bases and V by 4 bases; bases with no gene match: 7. The CDR3 length is 13 residues. CDR3 nucleotide sequence: TGCAGTGCTACCCGGGACAGGTCCCATGAGCAGTTCTTC. Protein product: CSATRDRSHEQFF.

The V gene is TRBV7-6, the J gene TRBJ1-6; D gene uncertain. CDR3 size: 16 residues. Germline CDR1 SGHVS, CDR2 FNYEAQ. Trimming removed 2 bases at V and 4 bases at J, with 12 bases between. The CDR3 loop is CASSLRSGVYNSPLHF. DNA of the CDR3: TGTGCCAGCAGCTTAAGGTCCGGTGTATATAATTCACCCCTCCACTTT.

There are many counts of this clonotype. The rearrangement joins TRBV5-1 to TRBJ1-3; D ambiguous. This CDR3 is built from 14 residues. The germline V gene has CDR1 SGHRS and CDR2 YFSETQ. V was pared by 4 bases and J by 0 bases, with 8 bases between. CDR3 protein: CASSGPDSGNTIYF. In nucleotides, the CDR3 is TGCGCCAGCAGCGGGCCCGACTCTGGAAACACCATATATTTT. Filled out from reference TRBV5-1 and TRBJ1-3, the complete variable domain reads KAGVTQTPRYLIKTRGQQVTLSCSPISGHRSVSWYQQTPGQGLQFLFEYFSETQRNKGNFPGRFSGRQFSNSRSEMNVSTLELGDSALYLCASSGPDSGNTIYFGEGSWLTVV.

This clonotype was seen a few times. The V and J genes are TRBV9 and TRBJ1-6; perhaps TRBD1 as D (6 bases). The germline gives CDR1 SGDLS, CDR2 YYNGEE. Trimming took 3 bases from V and 10 from J, leaving 8 bases between them. There are 12 residues in the CDR3. This CDR3 is CASSAQGSPLHF. In DNA, the CDR3 is TGTGCCAGCAGCGCCCAGGGGTCACCCCTCCACTTT. Full variable domain (rest looked up from reference TRBV9 and TRBJ1-6): DSGVTQTPKHLITATGQRVTLRCSPRSGDLSVYWYQQSLDQGLQFLIQYYNGEERAKGNILERFSAQQFPDLHSELNLSSLELGDSALYFCASSAQGSPLHFGNGTRLTVT.

About this clonotype: One end of the junction is discordant with germline, which a read error may explain. The chain recombines TRBV11-3 with TRBJ2-2; perhaps TRBD1 as D (6 bases). The V gene's germline CDR1 is SGHNT and CDR2 YENEEA. The CDR3 loop spans 16 amino acids. The CDR3 coding sequence is TGTGACAGCAGCTCTTACCTCAGGGGCAACACCGGGGAGCTGTTTTTT. Translating gives CDSSSYLRGNTGELFF.

This clonotype was seen at least ten times. This chain links TRBV5-1 with TRBJ2-7; D uncertain. CDR1 and CDR2 (germline): SGHRS, YFSETQ. The CDR3 has 12 amino acids. V was cut by 1 base and J by 4 bases, with 6 bases left in between. The chain's CDR3 is CASSLSRYEQYV. In nucleotides, the CDR3 is TGCGCCAGCAGCTTGTCCCGGTACGAGCAGTACGTC.

This clonotype turned up a few times. This rearrangement joins TRBV6-2 or TRBV6-3 to TRBJ2-1; 9 bases fit TRBD2. Germline loops: CDR1 MNHEY, CDR2 SVGEGT. The junction had 13 bases not matched to a gene; V was cut back by 2 bases and J by 5 bases. The CDR3 covers 18 residues. The DNA for the CDR3 is TGTGCCAGCAGTTACCCAGTTCGTAGCGGGGGTTTCCACAATGAGCAGTTCTTC. Encoded protein: CASSYPVRSGGFHNEQFF.

This clonotype was observed a handful of times. The chain carries TRBV28 and TRBJ2-5; 12 bases line up with TRBD1. The CDR3 runs to 15 residues. CDR1 is MDHEN and CDR2 is SYDVKM in the germline V gene. V dropped 2 bases and J dropped 6; count of bases not matched to a gene: 4. CDR3 nucleotide sequence: TGTGCCAGCAGTTTAGGGGGACAGGGGGCAAAGACCCAGTACTTC. The encoded protein is CASSLGGQGAKTQYF.

This clonotype was counted between two and nine times. The V and J genes are TRBV6-5 and TRBJ2-1; 7 positions match TRBD1. The CDR3 loop spans 15 amino acids. V lost 6 bases and J lost 5; bases outside the gene matches: 10. CDR1 is MNHEY, CDR2 SVGAGI, per germline. CDR3 residues: CASSPVTTGDNEQFF. CDR3 DNA sequence: TGTGCCAGCAGCCCCGTAACCACAGGGGACAATGAGCAGTTCTTC.

This clonotype was counted between two and nine times. The chain is built from TRBV6-2 or TRBV6-3 and TRBJ1-5; TRBD1 matches 8 bases. The CDR3 loop spans 13 amino acids. From germline, CDR1 is MNHEY and CDR2 SVGEGT. V shed 5 bases, J shed 6 bases, and the junction held 3 bases outside the gene matches. Written as DNA, the CDR3 is TGTGCCAGCAGTGGACAGGGTGTTCAGCCCCAGCATTTT. Its translation is CASSGQGVQPQHF.

As concerns this clonotype: One end of the junction does not line up with germline, which may come from a read error. J is TRBJ2-3 and V is TRBV5-1; tentative D call: TRBD1 (5 bases). The CDR3 covers 13 residues. Germline lookup yields CDR1 SGHRS and CDR2 YFSETQ. CDR3 residues: CASSLQVSDTQFF. CDR3 nucleotides: TGCGCCAGCAGCTTACAGGTTTCAGATACGCAGTTTTTT.

This clonotype was picked up a small number of times. The V call is TRBV6-2 or TRBV6-3, the J call TRBJ2-3, with D possibly TRBD1 on 5 matching bases. V gave up 6 bases and J gave up 6 bases, with 25 bases separating them. Germline V gene sequence: CDR1 MNHEY, CDR2 SVGEGT. This CDR3 is built from 17 residues. The DNA of the CDR3 is TGTGCCAGCAGCGACCCTTGGGGCAGCAGTGATGGGGATACGCAGTATTTT. This codes for CASSDPWGSSDGDTQYF.

The V call is TRBV20-1, the J call TRBJ1-3; the match to TRBD1 covers 7 bases. V was clipped by 5 bases and J by 0 bases; unmatched bases: 4. In germline, CDR1 is DFQATT, CDR2 SNEGSKA (reference sequence). The CDR3 length is 14 residues. The CDR3 reads CSAPDRVSGNTIYF. The CDR3 DNA follows: TGCAGTGCTCCAGACAGGGTCTCTGGAAACACCATATATTTT.

The chain is built from TRBV7-8 and TRBJ2-5; perhaps D is TRBD1 or TRBD2 (5 bases each). This CDR3 region has 13 residues. Trimming took off 5 bases at V and 8 bases at J, with 15 bases between the two ends. Germline V gene lookup returns CDR1 SGHVS and CDR2 FQNEAQ. CDR3 residues: CASSTFARGTQYF. CDR3 DNA sequence: TGTGCCAGCAGCACCTTCGCGAGGGGAACCCAGTACTTC.

This clonotype was seen a handful of times. The chain couples TRBV7-9 to TRBJ1-1; possible D gene TRBD1, 6 bases. The CDR3 is 20 amino acids. V shed 3 bases and J shed 0 bases, with 26 bases lying between them. Germline values: CDR1 SEHNR, CDR2 FQNEAQ (reference sequence). CDR3 protein: CASSFPPRGGQNLLNTEAFF. In DNA form, the CDR3 reads TGTGCCAGCAGCTTCCCTCCGAGGGGGGGGCAAAACCTGCTGAACACTGAAGCTTTCTTT.

This clonotype occurred a few times. V usage is TRBV4-1 and J usage is TRBJ2-4, with D perhaps assigned TRBD1 or TRBD2 (6 bases each). Germline values: CDR1 MGHRA, CDR2 YSYEKL. Trimming pared 3 bases from V and 0 bases from J, leaving 15 bases between. This CDR3 is 17 amino acids long. CDR3 region: CASSQAQGGLAKNIQYF. CDR3 bases: TGCGCCAGCAGCCAGGCTCAAGGGGGACTAGCCAAAAACATTCAGTACTTC.

Details on this clonotype: This may arise from a read error, as a much more abundant clone is one base away. V and J are TRBV12-3 or TRBV12-4 and TRBJ2-2; D is unresolved. V lost 6 bases and J 3 bases, leaving 5 bases between the germline ends. CDR3 length: 12 residues. CDR3 DNA sequence: TGTGCCAGCAGACCTTACACCGGGGAGCTGTTTTTT. Protein: CASRPYTGELFF.

The chain couples TRBV10-3 to TRBJ2-7, with D unresolved. The CDR3 covers 13 residues. V was pared by 2 bases and J by 2 bases, with 7 bases between. From germline, CDR1 is ENHRY and CDR2 SYGVKD. The CDR3, as DNA: TGTGCCATCAGTGAGCGAGAAACCTACGAGCAGTACGTC. Residues: CAISERETYEQYV.

This clonotype was observed a handful of times. V is TRBV5-5 and J is TRBJ2-7; 7 positions agree with TRBD1. This CDR3 is 13 amino acids long. Per the germline V gene, CDR1 is SGHKS and CDR2 is YYEKEE (reference sequence). J lost 8 bases, V lost 2 bases, and 7 bases had no gene match. The CDR3 is CASSFLTGDQQYF. The CDR3 coding sequence is TGTGCCAGCAGCTTTTTAACAGGGGATCAGCAGTACTTC.

This clonotype was picked up a small number of times. The V call is TRBV20-1, the J call TRBJ1-1; a possible D gene is TRBD1 (5 bases). The CDR3 spans 15 residues. With 5 bases removed from V and 5 bases from J, the gap between germline ends came to 21 bases. Germline CDR1 is DFQATT and CDR2 is SNEGSKA (reference sequence). Here the CDR3 reads CSAPRRGQGGTEAFF. Written as DNA, the CDR3 is TGCAGTGCTCCCCGGCGGGGTCAGGGTGGAACTGAAGCTTTCTTT.

Written as DNA, the CDR3 is TGTGCCAGCAGCCCACGGGGGGCGGCCTACGAGCAGTACTTC. The encoded protein is CASSPRGAAYEQYF. This chain uses TRBV7-2 with TRBJ2-7; D possibly corresponds to TRBD2 (7 bases). The CDR3 has 14 residues. In germline, CDR1 is SGHTA, CDR2 FQGNSA. V lost 5 bases and J 2 bases, leaving 13 bases between the germline ends.

The V call is TRBV2, the J call TRBJ2-3; TRBD2 matches 12 bases. Germline V gene sequence: CDR1 SNHLY, CDR2 FYNNEI. Trimming cost V 5 bases and J 6 bases; bases outside gene matches: 9. The CDR3 covers 16 residues. CDR3 in amino acids: CASSSDSSGGADTQYF. The CDR3 DNA sequence: TGTGCCAGCAGTTCGGATTCTAGCGGGGGGGCGGATACGCAGTATTTT. The full variable domain, its missing parts supplied by reference TRBV2 and TRBJ2-3, is EPEVTQTPSHQVTQMGQEVILRCVPISNHLYFYWYRQILGQKVEFLVSFYNNEISEKSEIFDDQFSVERPDGSNFTLKIRSTKLEDSAMYFCASSSDSSGGADTQYFGPGTRLTVL.

The chain joins TRBV29-1 to TRBJ1-1; D remains ambiguous. This CDR3 is 14 amino acids long. Germline V gives CDR1 SQVTM, CDR2 ANQGSEA. The ends were cut back, 6 bases at V and 0 bases at J, with 14 bases in the middle. CDR3 residues: CSVARGNMNTEAFF. CDR3 coding DNA: TGCAGCGTCGCTCGGGGTAACATGAACACTGAAGCTTTCTTT.

V is TRBV9 and J is TRBJ2-5; TRBD2 aligns across 8 bases. V shed 0 bases, J shed 5 bases, and the junction held 9 bases outside the gene matches. Germline V gene sequence: CDR1 SGDLS, CDR2 YYNGEE. The CDR3 has 16 amino acids. The chain's CDR3 is CASSVATGRAQETQYF. CDR3 nucleotides: TGTGCCAGCAGCGTAGCTACCGGGAGGGCGCAGGAGACCCAGTACTTC. The entire variable domain, with the rest obtained from reference TRBV9 and TRBJ2-5, is as follows: DSGVTQTPKHLITATGQRVTLRCSPRSGDLSVYWYQQSLDQGLQFLIQYYNGEERAKGNILERFSAQQFPDLHSELNLSSLELGDSALYFCASSVATGRAQETQYFGPGTRLLVL.

This chain uses TRBV7-9 with TRBJ2-5, with D perhaps TRBD1 or TRBD2 (5 bases each). Germline loops: CDR1 SEHNR, CDR2 FQNEAQ (reference sequence). V lost 8 bases to trimming and J lost 3 bases, with 13 bases between them. This CDR3 region has 13 residues. CDR3 DNA: TGTGCCAGCGGGCCTAGAGGGGAAGAGACCCAGTACTTC. This encodes CASGPRGEETQYF.

This sequence joins TRBV5-4 and TRBJ2-2; 9 bases fit TRBD1. The CDR3 is made up of 16 amino acids. V lost 4 bases to trimming and J lost 3 bases; unmatched junction nucleotides: 7. Germline V gene lookup returns CDR1 SGHNT and CDR2 YYREEE (reference sequence). The CDR3 reads CASSHPDRGDTGELFF. CDR3 in DNA: TGTGCCAGCAGCCACCCGGACAGGGGAGACACCGGGGAGCTGTTTTTT.